A single sample is the source of the 5 T cell receptor beta chains below, sequenced in a study of blood T cell repertoires in COVID-19. Some clones are missing from TCRdb's copy, which holds only in-frame ones; the method was immunoSEQ multiplex PCR. Among roughly 70,000 clones listed, about 91% were seen once. Sequenced sample: peripheral blood. These receptor sequences come from a human donor with active COVID-19. The donor label of this sample is uncertain.

The chain joins TRBV7-2 to TRBJ2-3; D is perhaps TRBD2 (6 bases). This CDR3 has 16 residues. The germline V and J ends were trimmed by 5 bases and 0 bases, with 15 bases remaining between them. Germline CDR1 is SGHTA and CDR2 is FQGNSA. CDR3 coding DNA: TGTGCCAGCAGCCAGTGGGGAACTAGCAGCACAGATACGCAGTATTTT. Translation: CASSQWGTSSTDTQYF.

This chain uses TRBV6-5 with TRBJ2-7; 11 bases align to TRBD1. The ends lost 2 bases at V and 6 bases at J; junction bases unmatched: 9. CDR1 is MNHEY, CDR2 SVGAGI, per germline. The CDR3 is 16 amino acids. This chain's CDR3 is CASSYGGTGGTGEQYF. DNA of the CDR3: TGTGCCAGCAGTTACGGGGGGACAGGGGGAACGGGCGAGCAGTACTTC.

The chain carries TRBV9 and TRBJ2-7; possibly TRBD2 for D (7 bases). From germline, CDR1 is SGDLS and CDR2 YYNGEE. V lost 2 bases and J 7 bases, leaving 19 bases between the germline ends. The CDR3 is 15 amino acids. CDR3 region: CASSVGGGRGGEQYF. Written as DNA, the CDR3 is TGTGCCAGCAGCGTGGGGGGCGGGAGAGGAGGAGAGCAGTACTTC.

As regards this clone: Its ends do not fully match the called genes, so a read error is possible. The rearrangement uses TRBV3-1 (or the pseudogene TRBV3-2) and TRBJ2-3; D unclear. The CDR3 is 16 residues long. The germline V gene encodes CDR1 LGHDT and CDR2 YNNKEL (reference sequence). The DNA of the CDR3 is TGTGCCAGCAGTCAAGACGCAGGTTCCCGCACAGATACGCAGTATTTT. Its protein is CASSQDAGSRTDTQYF.

CDR3 sequence (DNA): TGTGCCAGCATGACGGGAGGGTCCCTCGGGGAGCTGTTTTTT. Its protein is CASMTGGSLGELFF. The J gene is TRBJ2-2, the V gene TRBV28, with 8 bases identical to TRBD2. The V gene's germline CDR1 is MDHEN and CDR2 SYDVKM. The length of the CDR3 is 14 residues. The junction had 8 bases not matched to a gene; V was cut back by 7 bases and J by 7 bases. Drawing the rest from reference TRBV28 and TRBJ2-2, the complete variable domain is DVKVTQSSRYLVKRTGEKVFLECVQDMDHENMFWYRQDPGLGLRLIYFSYDVKMKEKGDIPEGYSVSREKKERFSLILESASTNQTSMYLCASMTGGSLGELFFGEGSRLTVL.